The next 18 T cell receptor beta chains were all read from a single sample in a study of T cell clonality in common variable immunodeficiency. The study, taken as a whole, reports: Common variable immunodeficiency TCR beta sequences reportedly had fewer deletions and N-nucleotide insertions.

Method: immunoSEQ multiplex PCR; TCRdb's copy keeps in-frame clones and lacks some. Listed here are about 20,000 clones without any singletons, the top ten holding about 15%. Their cognate antigens are unknown. Sequencing was carried out using peripheral blood mononuclear cells. The receptors were sampled from a human donor with common variable immunodeficiency.

Concerning this clone: The CDR3 extends 3 residues past the end of the read, so its final part is completed from the germline J gene. The rearrangement uses TRBV2 and TRBJ2-7; TRBD1 agrees at 9 bases. This CDR3 spans 15 amino acids. The trim removed 7 bases at V and 4 bases at J, leaving 11 bases unmatched. Looked up from germline, CDR1 is SNHLY and CDR2 is FYNNEI. CDR3 loop: CASKDITGGVYEQYF. Incomplete CDR3 DNA: TGTGCCAGCAAAGATATAACAGGGGGCGTGTACGAG.

This clone appeared a few times. Read coverage stops 3 residues before the CDR3 terminus; the germline J gene supplies the remainder. The chain has TRBV7-2 and TRBJ2-3; 8 bases agree with TRBD2. J was trimmed by 4 bases and V by 5 bases; bases with no gene match: 5. Germline CDR1 reads SGHTA; CDR2 reads FQGNSA. The CDR3 extends over 14 amino acids. Incomplete CDR3 DNA: TGTGCCAGCAGCCCGGGACTAGTCGCAGATACG. It is translated as CASSPGLVADT. The CDR3 in full is CASSPGLVADTQYF.

Incomplete CDR3 DNA: TGTGCCAGCAGCTTAGCCGGGGGGGGGTGGAACACC. This gives the protein CASSLAGGGWNT. The entire CDR3 protein reads CASSLAGGGWNTIYF. The chain is built from TRBV7-2 and TRBJ1-3, with a weak D call TRBD1 (5 bases). The read comes to an end 3 residues before the CDR3 does, leaving the germline J gene to fill in the end. Germline V gives CDR1 SGHTA, CDR2 FQGNSA. The CDR3 length is 15 residues. V was trimmed by 0 bases and J by 7 bases, leaving 13 bases between them.

With respect to this clone: Read data end 3 residues before the CDR3 end; the end is taken from the germline J gene. The chain links TRBV7-3 to TRBJ1-2, with 8 bases matching TRBD1. This CDR3 contains 14 residues. The germline V gene has CDR1 SGHTA and CDR2 FQGTGA. Incomplete CDR3 DNA: TGTGCCAGCAGCGCCCAGACAGGGGCTGAGGGC. It encodes CASSAQTGAEG. The whole CDR3 region reads CASSAQTGAEGYTF.

This clone was detected ten times or more. The DNA ends 3 residues before the CDR3 does, and the rest of the CDR3 is filled in from the germline J gene. V usage is TRBV20-1 and J usage is TRBJ1-5; TRBD1 agrees at 8 bases. J lost 7 bases, V lost 6 bases, and 11 bases had no gene match. The germline gives CDR1 DFQATT, CDR2 SNEGSKA (reference sequence). The CDR3 extends over 14 amino acids. CDR3 residues: CSAEQGASEQPQHF. Incomplete CDR3 DNA: TGCAGTGCGGAGCAGGGGGCCTCGGAACAGCCC.

On this clone: The CDR3 extends 3 residues past the end of the read, so its final part is completed from the germline J gene. The genes are TRBV7-8 and TRBJ2-7; D possibly corresponds to TRBD1 (5 bases). The CDR3 sequence is 13 residues long. The germline V gene has CDR1 SGHVS and CDR2 FQNEAQ. Deletions cut 1 base from V and 4 bases from J, with 8 bases between. CDR3 loop: CASSLGGLYEQYF. Incomplete CDR3 DNA: TGTGCCAGCAGCTTAGGGGGCCTTTACGAG.

The table lists this clone with many counts. The read ends 3 residues shy of where the CDR3 ends; the end is completed using the germline J gene. This sequence joins TRBV19 and TRBJ1-5; D remains unclear. Germline lookup yields CDR1 LNHDA and CDR2 SQIVND (reference sequence). The CDR3 runs to 13 residues. V was trimmed by 5 bases and J by 6 bases, leaving 11 bases between them. The sequenced CDR3 bases are TGTGCCAGTAGTGACCGGGTGGGTCAGCCC. Protein: CASSDRVGQP. From start to end, the CDR3 is CASSDRVGQPQHF. The entire variable domain, with the rest obtained from reference TRBV19 and TRBJ1-5, is as follows: DGGITQSPKYLFRKEGQNVTLSCEQNLNHDAMYWYRQDPGQGLRLIYYSQIVNDFQKGDIAEGYSVSREKKESFPLTVTSAQKNPTAFYLCASSDRVGQPQHFGDGTRLSIL.

This clone was seen a few times. The read is 3 residues too short to cover the CDR3 end, so that end is filled in from the germline J gene. The chain joins TRBV18 to TRBJ1-1, with TRBD1 matching over 7 bases. The CDR3 spans 16 residues. After removal of 3 bases from V and 2 bases from J, the junction contained 9 bases not matched to a gene. Germline-derived CDR1 and CDR2 are KGHSH and LQKENI. CDR3 bases read: TGTGCCAGCTCACCCCTAAGGGGGACAGCTAACACTGAA. It encodes CASSPLRGTANTE. The entire CDR3 protein is CASSPLRGTANTEAFF.

This clone was found many times. A read error may produce the germline difference seen at one junction end. The read finishes 3 residues shy of the CDR3 end, and the germline J gene is used to complete it. V usage is TRBV18 and J usage is TRBJ1-6; D is possibly TRBD1 (5 bases). Germline V gene sequence: CDR1 KGHSH, CDR2 LQKENI. The CDR3 sequence is 16 residues long. CDR3 DNA (partial): TGTGCCAGCTCAAGTCAGGGTGCCCAGTATAATTCGCCC. Translating gives CASSSQGAQYNSP. The entire CDR3 protein is CASSSQGAQYNSPLHF.

This clone was observed many times. The read halts 3 residues ahead of the CDR3 end, with the missing end drawn from the germline J gene. The V gene is TRBV5-6, the J gene TRBJ1-1; D perhaps matches TRBD1 (5 bases). Germline CDR1 reads SGHDT; CDR2 reads YYEEEE. The CDR3 is 13 residues long. The part of the CDR3 DNA that was read is TGTGCCAGCAGCTTGGCGGGGGTTGTGGGA. It specifies CASSLAGVVG. The whole CDR3 protein is CASSLAGVVGAFF.

This clone was counted many times. The DNA ends 3 residues before the CDR3 does, and the rest of the CDR3 is filled in from the germline J gene. The chain carries TRBV7-9 and TRBJ1-1; D unresolved. CDR1 is SEHNR, CDR2 FQNEAQ, per germline (reference sequence). Between the trimmed V and J ends, which lost 2 bases and 5 bases, there was a span of 9 bases. The CDR3 runs to 13 residues. The part of the CDR3 DNA that was read is TGTGCCAGCAGCTTAAATACGGGTACTGAA. It codes for CASSLNTGTE. The complete CDR3 protein is CASSLNTGTEAFF.

This clone was counted only a few times. The read ends 3 residues before the CDR3 terminus; that terminus is restored from the germline J gene. J is TRBJ2-5 and V is TRBV2; no firm D call. Germline CDR1 SNHLY, CDR2 FYNNEI. V was shortened by 0 bases and J by 4 bases, with 15 bases between the two germline ends. This CDR3 has 16 amino acids. The CDR3 protein is CASSEARPPRLETQYF. The sequenced part of the CDR3 DNA is TGTGCCAGCAGTGAAGCAAGACCGCCGCGGTTAGAGACC.

This clone was detected only a few times. This clone may be a read error of a much larger clone one base away. The CDR3 end is not reached by the read, which stops 3 residues before it; the germline J gene fills it in. The chain has TRBV7-2 and TRBJ1-1, with D perhaps TRBD1 (6 bases). CDR1 SGHTA and CDR2 FQGNSA come from the germline V gene. This CDR3 has 13 residues. V shed 4 bases and J shed 1 base, with 7 bases lying between them. The CDR3 is CASSSQGNTEAFF. CDR3 bases read: TGTGCCAGCAGCTCACAGGGGAACACTGAA.

Note on this clone: Read coverage stops 3 residues before the CDR3 terminus; the germline J gene supplies the remainder. The J gene is TRBJ2-1, the V gene TRBV19; 9 nucleotides agree with TRBD2. The CDR3 is made up of 16 amino acids. V gave up 5 bases and J gave up 7 bases; unmatched junction bases: 12. Germline V CDR1 and CDR2: LNHDA, SQIVND (reference sequence). The CDR3 DNA, read in part, is TGTGCCAGTAGTCCGGGTGTGGTAGCGGGAGTTAATGAG. Its protein product is CASSPGVVAGVNE. The entire CDR3 protein reads CASSPGVVAGVNEQFF. The full variable domain, rest sourced from reference TRBV19 and TRBJ2-1, is DGGITQSPKYLFRKEGQNVTLSCEQNLNHDAMYWYRQDPGQGLRLIYYSQIVNDFQKGDIAEGYSVSREKKESFPLTVTSAQKNPTAFYLCASSPGVVAGVNEQFFGPGTRLTVL.

Remarks on this clone: The read comes to an end 3 residues before the CDR3 does, leaving the germline J gene to fill in the end. This chain links TRBV18 with TRBJ1-3; no clear D. This CDR3 comprises 16 residues. The germline V gene encodes CDR1 KGHSH and CDR2 LQKENI. The V end lost 3 bases, the J end lost 0 bases, and 12 bases lay between the germline ends. This CDR3 is CASSPARLASGNTIYF. Partial CDR3 DNA: TGTGCCAGCTCACCTGCCCGCCTGGCCTCTGGAAACACC. The full variable domain, in which reference TRBV18 and TRBJ1-3 provide the parts outside the CDR3, is NAGVMQNPRHLVRRRGQEARLRCSPMKGHSHVYWYRQLPEEGLKFMVYLQKENIIDESGMPKERFSAEFPKEGPSILRIQQVVRGDSAAYFCASSPARLASGNTIYFGEGSWLTVV.

This clone occurred many times. The CDR3: CSVASGSYYNEQFF. CDR3 DNA (partial): TGCAGCGTTGCGAGCGGGAGCTACTACAATGAG. The rearrangement links TRBV29-1 to TRBJ2-1, with 8 bases identical to TRBD2. The read gets to within 3 residues of the CDR3 end, and the germline J gene fills in the rest. Germline V lookup: CDR1 SQVTM, CDR2 ANQGSEA. With 4 bases clipped from V and 3 bases from J, the junction kept 5 bases outside the gene matches. This CDR3 has 14 residues.

The table lists this clone with a few counts. The read stops 3 residues short of the end of the CDR3; the missing end is completed from the germline J gene. The chain employs TRBV5-1 and TRBJ2-1; maybe TRBD2 (6 bases). Germline CDR1 reads SGHRS; CDR2 reads YFSETQ. This CDR3 has 12 amino acids. V was cut by 4 bases and J by 7 bases, with 9 bases left in between. The sequenced CDR3 bases are TGCGCCAGCAGCCCGGACTATAATGAG. Translating it yields CASSPDYNE. The entire CDR3 protein is CASSPDYNEQFF. Full variable domain (remainder filled in from reference TRBV5-1 and TRBJ2-1): KAGVTQTPRYLIKTRGQQVTLSCSPISGHRSVSWYQQTPGQGLQFLFEYFSETQRNKGNFPGRFSGRQFSNSRSEMNVSTLELGDSALYLCASSPDYNEQFFGPGTRLTVL.

This clone was recorded a few times. The CDR3 goes on 3 residues after the read ends, and that part is filled in from the germline J gene. The chain uses TRBV20-1 and TRBJ2-3, with TRBD2 matching 8 bases. J was trimmed by 0 bases and V by 6 bases; bases with no gene match: 11. Germline V gene lookup returns CDR1 DFQATT and CDR2 SNEGSKA (reference sequence). This CDR3 region has 16 residues. CDR3: CSAPTESGRSTDTQYF. The CDR3 DNA, read in part, is TGCAGTGCCCCCACTGAAAGCGGGAGAAGCACAGATACG.